A selection of T cell receptor beta chains follows, all from one sample in a study of beta chain features in type 1 diabetes. The assay was immunoSEQ multiplex PCR, and TCRdb's table has in-frame clones only and misses some. The table has tens of thousands of clones, about 50% seen once; the top ten hold around 0.72%. Material for sequencing was central memory CD4+ T cells from blood. These receptors were obtained from a young man with type 1 diabetes. Each CDR3 is given with its conserved first and last residue. A D gene is named only where the DNA matches it firmly. Not every row has a clone size; where given, it reads once, few, many or a size class.

d_call	clone_size	v_call	j_call	cdr3_nt	cdr3_aa
TRBD2	.	TRBV2	TRBJ2-7	TGTGCCAGCAGTGTACTAGCGGCACCCTACGAGCAGTACTTC	CASSVLAAPYEQYF
TRBD2	few	TRBV27	TRBJ2-1	TGTGCCAGCAGTATTACCGGGACTAGCGGCTACAATGAGCAGTTCTTC	CASSITGTSGYNEQFF
TRBD1	few	TRBV18	TRBJ2-7	TGTGCCAGCTCACCAATGTTCCCGGACAGGGGGGCTCACGAGCAGTACTTC	CASSPMFPDRGAHEQYF
TRBD1	few	TRBV5-1	TRBJ2-3	TGCGCCAGCAGCGCGGGACAGGGGGCTAAGGCACACAGAGATACGCAGTATTTT	CASSAGQGAKAHRDTQYF
TRBD1	few	TRBV5-8	TRBJ1-2	TGTGCCAGCAGCCGCCGGACAGGGTACTATGGCTACACCTTC	CASSRRTGYYGYTF
TRBD1	few	TRBV28	TRBJ1-1	TGTGCCAGCAGACCAGGGGGGACAGGACGTAACACTGAAGCTTTCTTT	CASRPGGTGRNTEAFF
.	.	TRBV14	TRBJ1-2	TGTGCCAGCAGCCCCCAGGGACTGATTAACTATGGCTACACCTTC	CASSPQGLINYGYTF
TRBD1	few	TRBV7-9	TRBJ1-5	TGTGCCAGCAGCTCGGGACAGGCTAGCAATCAGCCCCAGCATTTT	CASSSGQASNQPQHF
.	.	TRBV27	TRBJ2-2	TGTGCCAGCAGTTTGACAGGACAGTTCCAGGGCGGGGAGCTGTTTTTT	CASSLTGQFQGGELFF
.	.	TRBV5-1	TRBJ2-1	TGCGCCAGCAGCTTGGCAGGCTACCCCTACAATGAGCAGTTCTTC	CASSLAGYPYNEQFF
TRBD1	few	TRBV7-9	TRBJ1-5	TGTGCCAGCAGTTCCACAGGGGGCGCGGGCAATCAGCCCCAGCATTTT	CASSSTGGAGNQPQHF
.	few	TRBV7-8	TRBJ1-1	TGTGCCAGCGGGCACAGAGCGGACACTGAAGCTTTCTTT	CASGHRADTEAFF
TRBD1	.	TRBV5-1	TRBJ2-7	TGCGCCAGCAGCTTGGGGCAGGGGGCCTGGGAGCAGTACTTC	CASSLGQGAWEQYF
.	few	TRBV27	TRBJ1-2	TGTGCCAGCAGTTTATCCGGGGGGGGGTATAACTATGGCTACACCTTC	CASSLSGGGYNYGYTF